The source of this T cell receptor beta chain is a study of blood T cell dynamics during melanoma immunotherapy. Study-wide results and limits: Cell-free DNA CDR3 sequences most resembled the immune-effector CD8+ subset, which was also most clonal.

Time point defined: week 3, after first cycle of checkpoint inhibitor. Memory T cells counted as immune-effector cells when CD3+ CD4- CD8+ CD45RA- CD45RO-high CD27- CCR7-. Germline-derived CDR1 and CDR2 are MNHEY and SMNVEV (reference sequence). V shed 4 bases and J 5 bases; nucleotides not matched to a gene: 14. The CDR3 is made up of 18 amino acids. Assay used: immunoSEQ multiplex PCR; TCRdb lists only in-frame clones, some missing. The table includes 1,000 or so clones, about two thirds detected once. About this clone: Its antigen is not known.

The sequence came from a human donor with melanoma. The chain joins TRBV27 to TRBJ2-5; 12 nucleotides line up with TRBD2. The input for sequencing was CD8+ T cells from blood, taken from a patient treated with checkpoint blockade. CDR3 sequence: CASSSVDWTSGNDETQYF. CDR3 DNA sequence: TGTGCCAGCAGTTCGGTCGATTGGACTAGCGGGAATGATGAGACCCAGTACTTC.